In this sample, the clone carrying this T cell receptor (beta chain) turned up once. Antigen unknown. The data were taken from a study of cytomegalovirus exposure and HLA in healthy donors. Whole-study context: Early released data comprised tens of millions of unique TCRs from HLA-typed donors. Study-level results: The study found most TCR sequences rare, yet found some public TCRs in many donors. Several of the most significant clusters appeared, in a later analysis, to be linked to common viral pathogens.

The CDR3 runs 15 residues. The germline CDR1 and CDR2 sequences are MNHNS and SASEGT. Trimming removed 8 bases at V and 0 bases at J, with 16 bases between. Both 60 Vbeta primers and 13 Jbeta primers went into the PCR. TCRdb's copy holds only in-frame clones and misses some; the assay was immunoSEQ multiplex PCR. The sample lists about 130,000 clones, about three quarters seen once, with about 1.2% in the top ten. The receptor's source is a female donor in good health and CMV-seronegative. The chain recombines TRBV6-1 with TRBJ1-1; no clear D. What was sequenced was PBMCs. CDR3 DNA sequence: TGTGCCAGCTCCCCACGGAGGGAGTTGAACACTGAAGCTTTCTTT. Translating it yields CASSPRRELNTEAFF.